This T cell receptor (beta chain) derives from a study of blood T cell repertoires in COVID-19. Across the study: The United States, Italy and Spain were the sources of the acute and convalescent COVID-19 samples.

Points on this clone: This same CDR3 is encoded by further DNA sequences in the sample.

Germline loops: CDR1 KGHSH, CDR2 LQKENI. The germline V and J ends were trimmed by 1 base and 5 bases, with 6 bases remaining between them. This CDR3 is 12 amino acids long. Per the original data handling: Scientists estimated how many nucleated cells there were by amplifying reference gene primers. Using immunoSEQ multiplex PCR, the repertoire was profiled, and TCRdb retains in-frame clones only, with some absent. V, J and clone size are those of that table, while D and trimming were read from the DNA. The table has about 78,000 clones, 60% to 80% seen once. The sequenced material came from peripheral blood. The clonotype comes from a human donor in a cohort sampled during active COVID-19. This sequence joins TRBV18 and TRBJ2-7; possible D gene TRBD1, 5 bases. The CDR3 DNA follows: TGTGCCAGCTCACCACAGGGGAACGAGCAGTACTTC. This translates into CASSPQGNEQYF.